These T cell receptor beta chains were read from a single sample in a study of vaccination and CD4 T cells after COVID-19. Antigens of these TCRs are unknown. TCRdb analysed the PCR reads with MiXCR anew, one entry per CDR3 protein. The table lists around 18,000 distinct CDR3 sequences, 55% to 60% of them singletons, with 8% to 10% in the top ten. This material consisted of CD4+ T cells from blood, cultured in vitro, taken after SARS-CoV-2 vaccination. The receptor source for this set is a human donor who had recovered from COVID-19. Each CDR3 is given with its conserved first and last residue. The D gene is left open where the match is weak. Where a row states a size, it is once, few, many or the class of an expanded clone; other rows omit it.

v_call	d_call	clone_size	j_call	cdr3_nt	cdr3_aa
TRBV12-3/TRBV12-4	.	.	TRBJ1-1	TGTGCCAGCAGTTTGAAGCTGAACACTGAAGCTTTCTTT	CASSLKLNTEAFF
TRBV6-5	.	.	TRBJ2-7	TGTGCCAGCAGTTATTTGGGAGGAGCAGGTCGGCCCTACGAGCAGTACTTC	CASSYLGGAGRPYEQYF
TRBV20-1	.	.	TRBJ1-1	TGCAGTGCTAGAGATTACCAGAACACTGAAGCTTTCTTT	CSARDYQNTEAFF
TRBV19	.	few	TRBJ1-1	TGTGCCAGTCGGTCTGGGCTTGAAGCTTTCTTT	CASRSGLEAFF
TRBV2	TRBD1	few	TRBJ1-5	TGTGCCAGCAGTGAAGGAGGACAGGCTAATCAGCCCCAGCATTTT	CASSEGGQANQPQHF
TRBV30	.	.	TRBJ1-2	TGTGCCTGGAGGGGGATAGGGACCGGGGGCTACACCTTC	CAWRGIGTGGYTF
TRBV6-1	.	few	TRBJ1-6	TGTGCCAGCAGTGATCGGTGGGGCACTTCACCCCTCCACTTT	CASSDRWGTSPLHF
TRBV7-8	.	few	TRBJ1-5	TGTGCCAGCAGCTTAGGTGGGGGGGACAATCAGCCCCAGCATTTT	CASSLGGGDNQPQHF
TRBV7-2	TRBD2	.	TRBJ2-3	TGTGCCAGCAGCTTGAAAGCGGGGGGACCCCAGGCGACGCAGTATTTT	CASSLKAGGPQATQYF
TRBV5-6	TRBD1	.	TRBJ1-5	TGTGCCAGCAGCTTGGCCGGGACAGGGTATCAGCCCCAGCATTTT	CASSLAGTGYQPQHF
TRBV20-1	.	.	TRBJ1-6	TGCAGTGCTCGAACCCCAAGGGGGAATTCCTATAATTCACCCCTCCACTTT	CSARTPRGNSYNSPLHF
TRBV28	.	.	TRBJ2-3	TGTGCCAGCAGCTCCTTCCAAAGCACAGATACGCAGTATTTT	CASSSFQSTDTQYF
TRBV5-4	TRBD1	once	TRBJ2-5	TGTGCCAGCAGCATGACAGGGGCGGAGACCCAGTACTTC	CASSMTGAETQYF
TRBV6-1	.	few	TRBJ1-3	TGTGCCAGCAGTGAAGGTCGGTACACCATATATTTT	CASSEGRYTIYF
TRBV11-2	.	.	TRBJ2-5	TGTGCCAGCAGCTTAGATCAAAGGACAGTTCAAGAGACCCAGTACTTC	CASSLDQRTVQETQYF
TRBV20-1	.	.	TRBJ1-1	TGCAGTGCCCCACAGCAGGGAGGAGGGCTGATGAACACTGAAGCTTTCTTT	CSAPQQGGGLMNTEAFF
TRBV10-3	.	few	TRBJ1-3	TGTGCCATCAGTGAGTCGGGGTCTGGAAACACCATATATTTT	CAISESGSGNTIYF
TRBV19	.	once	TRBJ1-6	TGTGCCAGTAGCCCTGGGCGATCGGGGGGGTCACCATTGAATTCACCCCTCCACTTT	CASSPGRSGGSPLNSPLHF
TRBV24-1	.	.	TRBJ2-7	TGTGCCACCAGTGACTCGTCCGGACAGCCCTTTCACTTC	CATSDSSGQPFHF
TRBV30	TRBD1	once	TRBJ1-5	TGTGCCTGGAGTGTCTTGGGCAGGGGGCAACAGCCCCAGCATTTT	CAWSVLGRGQQPQHF
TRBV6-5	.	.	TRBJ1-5	TGTGCCAGCAGTTTAACCTGGGCAAAGGGGTTCAATCAGCCCCAGCATTTT	CASSLTWAKGFNQPQHF
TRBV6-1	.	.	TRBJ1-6	TGTGCCACCGGAGAGGGGGATTCACCCCTCCACTTT	CATGEGDSPLHF
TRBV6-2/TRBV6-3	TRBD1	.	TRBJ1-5	TGTGCCAGCAGATTATCTGGGGACAGGGGCAATCAGCCCCAGCATTTT	CASRLSGDRGNQPQHF
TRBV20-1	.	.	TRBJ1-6	TGCAGTGCCGGGCGGAGTAATTCACCCCTCCACTTT	CSAGRSNSPLHF
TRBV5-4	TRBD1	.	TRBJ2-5	TGTGCCAGCAGCTTGCGGACAGGGGGGGTGGGGACCCAGTACTTC	CASSLRTGGVGTQYF
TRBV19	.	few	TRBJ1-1	TGTGCCAGTAGTCTCCCCATCGGGCACACTGAAGCTTTCTTT	CASSLPIGHTEAFF
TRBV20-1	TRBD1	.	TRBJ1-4	TGCAGTGCTCAATGGACAGGGAACGAAAAACTGTTTTTT	CSAQWTGNEKLFF
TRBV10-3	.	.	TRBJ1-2	TGTGCCATCAGTGAACCAGGGGTTAATAAGGGCTACACCTTC	CAISEPGVNKGYTF
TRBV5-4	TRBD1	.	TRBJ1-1	TGTGCCAGCAGCCACGACAGGGACCGATTTGGCACTGAAGCTTTCTTT	CASSHDRDRFGTEAFF
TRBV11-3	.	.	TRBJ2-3	TGTGCCAGCAGCTTAGATCTTCCCCTCGGGGCGACTAGCACAGATACGCAGTATTTT	CASSLDLPLGATSTDTQYF
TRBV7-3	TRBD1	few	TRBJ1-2	TGTGCCAGCAGCCCGGGACAGGGCTATGGCTACACCTTC	CASSPGQGYGYTF
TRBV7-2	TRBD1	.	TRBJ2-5	TGTGCCAGCAGCTCCGACAGGGCATGGGGGGAGACCCAGTACTTC	CASSSDRAWGETQYF
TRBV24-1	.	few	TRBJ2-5	TGTGCCACCAGTGATACTTCAGGGTACGGGGAGACCCAGTACTTC	CATSDTSGYGETQYF
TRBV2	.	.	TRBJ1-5	TGTACCAGCACCGAACTACCGGGCGGCAATCAGCCCCAGCATTTT	CTSTELPGGNQPQHF
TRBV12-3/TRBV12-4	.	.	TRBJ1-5	TGTGCCAGCAGCCTCTCGGGACGGCGGAGGCAGCCCCAGCATTTT	CASSLSGRRRQPQHF
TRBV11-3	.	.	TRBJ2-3	TGTGCCAGCAGCCCTAGGGACCTTGTGGATACGCAGTATTTT	CASSPRDLVDTQYF
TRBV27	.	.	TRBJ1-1	TGTGCCAGCTCCACACGATTAATTTGGAGGACTATGAACACTGAAGCTTTCTTT	CASSTRLIWRTMNTEAFF
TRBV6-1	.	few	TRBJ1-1	TGTGCCAGCAGTCCCAAGAGGGGCTCGAAGACTGAAGCTTTCTTT	CASSPKRGSKTEAFF
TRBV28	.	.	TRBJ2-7	TGTGCCAGCTCTTCCGCCGGATTCAGGGGACGGGGGTACGAGCAGTACTTC	CASSSAGFRGRGYEQYF
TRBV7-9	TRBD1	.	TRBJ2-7	TGTGCCAGCAGCTTACACAAGGGGGCCGAGCAGTACTTC	CASSLHKGAEQYF
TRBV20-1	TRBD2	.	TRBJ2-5	TGCAGTGCTAGGGGAGGGAACCAAGAGACCCAGTACTTC	CSARGGNQETQYF
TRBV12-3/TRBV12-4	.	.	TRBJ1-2	TGTGCCAGCAGTTCCCGGGCCCCCCTTGGGAACGGCTACACCTTC	CASSSRAPLGNGYTF
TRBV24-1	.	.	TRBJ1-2	TGTGCCACCAGTGACGGATACTATGGCTACACCTTC	CATSDGYYGYTF
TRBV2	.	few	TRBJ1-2	TGTGCCAGCAGTGAAGAGAGACTAAGGGGCTACACCTTC	CASSEERLRGYTF
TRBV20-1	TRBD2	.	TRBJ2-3	TGCAGTGCTACCGTTAGCGGGGGGACCACAGATACGCAGTATTTT	CSATVSGGTTDTQYF
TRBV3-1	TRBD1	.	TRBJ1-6	TGTGCCAGCAGCCATGAGCAGGGGGTAAATTCACCCCTCCACTTT	CASSHEQGVNSPLHF
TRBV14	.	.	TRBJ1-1	TGTGCCAGCAGCCAAGATCCTGGGAGGGGAGGCACTGAAGCTTTCTTT	CASSQDPGRGGTEAFF
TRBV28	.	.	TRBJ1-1	TGTGCCAGCAGAGATCAGGGAGAAGCTTTCTTT	CASRDQGEAFF
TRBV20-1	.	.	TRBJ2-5	TGCAGTGCTAGAGACTCGGTTCTTACGGAGACCCAGTACTTC	CSARDSVLTETQYF
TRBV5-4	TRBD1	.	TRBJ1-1	TGTGCCAGCAGCCACAAAACAGGGGGAGACACTGAAGCTTTCTTT	CASSHKTGGDTEAFF
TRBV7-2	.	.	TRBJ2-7	TGTGCCAGCAGCTTAATCAACGGGGGCTACTACGAGCAGTACTTC	CASSLINGGYYEQYF
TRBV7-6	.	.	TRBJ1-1	TGTGCCAGCAGCTTAGGAGGGGACACTGAAGCTTTCTTT	CASSLGGDTEAFF
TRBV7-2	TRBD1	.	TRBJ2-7	TGTGCCAGCACTCATGGGACAGCCTACTCCTACGAGCAGTACTTC	CASTHGTAYSYEQYF